Sequencing of this TCR beta chain was carried out in a study of blood T cell repertoires in COVID-19 (dated by TCRdb to the early 2020s). Regarding the research as a whole: Samples from collaborators originated in the United States, Italy and Spain and spanned both the acute and convalescent phases of COVID-19. Samples came from the ongoing ImmuneRACE study (first 160 participants) plus 1,254 subjects from 6 global collaborators. The material from the prospective study consisted of cDNA or gDNA derived from T cells, B-cell-depleted T cells, or PBMCs. A de-identified subject ID, COVID-19 status, age in years and sex were almost always included in the sample metadata. The dataset comprised deeply sampled blood TCRbeta repertoires from subjects exposed to, actively infected with, or recovered from COVID-19. The repertoires were made available in a free public database intended to serve as a resource for research on the immune response to SARS-CoV-2. Where available, HLA class I and class II types were obtained from metadata supplied by the sample provider rather than from assay-based typing.

As encoded in the germline V gene, CDR1 is SGHRS while CDR2 is YFSETQ. The CDR3 has 13 amino acids, counting the end cysteine and phenylalanine. The kept DNA is CDR3 alone, 39 bases in frame from the first base. V is reduced by 0 bases and J by 6 bases, leaving a spacing of 9 bases between them. Results and caveats for the whole study, not just this receptor: The amount of clinical and demographic metadata varied by source and participant and was provided uncurated.

As for this clone: The specificity of this receptor is unknown. Base qualities were left out, and no much larger clone turns up one base away.

Participants in the prospective study were aged roughly 18 to 100 years, lived in about two dozen United States geographic areas, and enrolled through a virtual design. In the prospective study, participants were assigned to cohorts based on the clinical history participants reported in a screening survey and a study questionnaire. A participant counted as exposed if, within 2 weeks of entering the study, that participant had been in contact with someone who had a PCR-confirmed or clinician-diagnosed COVID-19 case. In the prospective study, whole blood, serum and a nasopharyngeal or oropharyngeal swab were collected from each participant by mobile phlebotomists. Over an approximately 2-month period, participants in the prospective study had the option of providing additional blood draws and questionnaires. Before DNA extraction, blood samples from the prospective study were shipped at room temperature or frozen.

The immunoSEQ Assay, a bias-controlled multiplex PCR, was used to amplify TCRbeta CDR3 regions from genomic DNA. In the original analysis: The number of nucleated cells in each sample was estimated from the amplification of reference gene primers within the assay. To quantify the absolute abundance of each unique TCRbeta CDR3 rearrangement, sequence reads were collapsed and filtered. Productive Simpson clonality was computed per sample as the square root of Simpson's diversity index over productive rearrangements. TCRdb took over this immuneACCESS table, retaining in-frame rearrangements with V and J assigned. Such tables are incomplete; in checked studies, under half of the missing clones stem from an unresolved V gene, and the remainder is unexplained. D and trimming come from the DNA, and the V and J calls and clone size come from that table. A total of 270,000 or so clones appear in this sample, around 93% of them only once. The ten largest clones take up roughly 2.9% of the sample.

The TCR was taken from a middle-aged man who had been exposed to COVID-19. The sample taken for sequencing was PBMCs or T cells enriched from blood (not recorded which). The chain was built from TRBV5-1 and TRBJ1-2, with the D gene call left open. Here is the DNA: TGCGCCAGCAGCTTGGCGCTGGAGAATGGCTACACCTTC. Translated, it gives CASSLALENGYTF.